What follows describes a single T cell receptor beta chain. Germline V gene sequence: CDR1 MNHEY, CDR2 SVGAGI. The CDR3 loop spans 15 amino acids. Trimming shortened V by 2 bases and J by 2 bases, and 10 bases separated the two germline ends. This sample is drawn from a study of T cell responses to AZD1222 COVID-19 vaccine. Sequenced by immunoSEQ multiplex PCR; TCRdb stores in-frame clones only, minus some. The data show about 97,000 clones, with 75% to 90% seen just once and 6% to 8% held by the top ten. The sample in question was peripheral blood, obtained on day 0 of AZD1222 vaccination. This TCR was recovered from an adult in good health. The chain employs TRBV6-5 and TRBJ1-5; D gene ambiguous. CDR3 DNA: TGTGCCAGCAGTTACGGGTTCGGGGGCAATCAGCCCCAGCATTTT. It specifies CASSYGFGGNQPQHF.